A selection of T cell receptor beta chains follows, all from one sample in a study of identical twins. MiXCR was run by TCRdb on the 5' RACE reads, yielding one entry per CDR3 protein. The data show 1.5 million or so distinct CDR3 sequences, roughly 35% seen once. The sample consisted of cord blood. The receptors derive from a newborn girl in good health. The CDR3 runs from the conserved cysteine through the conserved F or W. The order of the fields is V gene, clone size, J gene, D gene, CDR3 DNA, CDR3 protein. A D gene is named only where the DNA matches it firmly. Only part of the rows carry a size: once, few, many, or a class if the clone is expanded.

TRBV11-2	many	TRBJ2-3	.	TGTGCCAGCAGCTCTTCTAGCGGCACAGATACGCAGTATTTT	CASSSSSGTDTQYF
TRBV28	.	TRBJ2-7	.	TGTGCCAGCAGTTTAAAGGTCAGCCGGCGGAACGAGCAGTACTTC	CASSLKVSRRNEQYF
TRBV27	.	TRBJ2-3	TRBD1	TGTGCCAGCGGACGGACAGGGGACCCAGATACGCAGTATTTT	CASGRTGDPDTQYF
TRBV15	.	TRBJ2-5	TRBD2	TGTGCCACCAGGGGACTAAGAGAGACCCAGTACTTC	CATRGLRETQYF
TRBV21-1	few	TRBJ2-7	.	TGTGCCAGCAGCAAAGCGGGGGGACAGGGCCCTTCCTACGAGCAGTACTTC	CASSKAGGQGPSYEQYF
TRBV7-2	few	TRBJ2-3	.	TGTGCCAGCAGGCGATTTTCGTCAGATACGCAGTATTTT	CASRRFSSDTQYF
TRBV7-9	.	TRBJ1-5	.	TGTGCCAGCAGCTCGGACCTCAAGCAGCCCCAGCATTTT	CASSSDLKQPQHF
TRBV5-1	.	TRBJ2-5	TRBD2	TGCGCCAGCAGCTTACTAGCGGGGGCCTTACAAGAGACCCAGTACTTC	CASSLLAGALQETQYF
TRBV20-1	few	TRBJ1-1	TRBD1	TGCAGTGCTTTTTATCGAACAGGGGACACTGAAGCTTTCTTT	CSAFYRTGDTEAFF
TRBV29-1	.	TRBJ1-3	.	TGCAGCGCAGGGGTCTCTGGAAACACCATATATTTT	CSAGVSGNTIYF
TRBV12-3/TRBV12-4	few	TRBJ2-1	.	TGTGCCAGCAGTGGGCTACTAGACGGGTATGAGCAGTTCTTC	CASSGLLDGYEQFF
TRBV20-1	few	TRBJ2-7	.	TGCAGTGCTAGGGCGACCACCCACCCCTACGAGCAGTACTTC	CSARATTHPYEQYF
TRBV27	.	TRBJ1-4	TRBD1	TGTGCCAGCAGTCTGACAGGGGGAGAAAATGAAAAACTGTTTTTT	CASSLTGGENEKLFF
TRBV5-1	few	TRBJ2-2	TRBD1	TGCGCCAGCAGCCCTGGGACAGGGAAGGGCGGGGAGCTGTTTTTT	CASSPGTGKGGELFF
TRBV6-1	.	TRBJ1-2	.	TGTGCCAGCAGTGAAACGGGGTCGGAAGGCTATGGCTACACCTTC	CASSETGSEGYGYTF